Listed below are T cell receptor beta chains from one sample, sequenced in a study of blood T cells in healthy people across ages. TCRdb re-derived calls from the 5' RACE reads in MiXCR, one entry per CDR3 protein. The table has some 1.4 million distinct CDR3 sequences, roughly 40% seen once. Sequencing was done on a sample of blood. The receptors stem from a woman between 18 and 29 years old in good health. CDR3s leave out the opening cysteine and the closing phenylalanine or tryptophan.

j_call: TRBJ2-1; v_call: TRBV5-1; cdr3_aa: SSSPAGDAYNEQF
j_call: TRBJ2-5; v_call: TRBV9; cdr3_aa: ASSGPKETQY
j_call: TRBJ2-3; v_call: TRBV6-5; cdr3_aa: ASTNRGADTQY
j_call: TRBJ2-3; v_call: TRBV19; cdr3_aa: ASTSGWDFPTDTQY
j_call: TRBJ2-5; v_call: TRBV9; cdr3_aa: ASSARLTSGRGETQY
j_call: TRBJ2-7; v_call: TRBV20-1; cdr3_aa: SARVGGSYFYEQY
j_call: TRBJ2-2; v_call: TRBV2; cdr3_aa: ASRVDSTGELF
j_call: TRBJ1-2; v_call: TRBV5-1; cdr3_aa: ASSGVQTGRRGYT
j_call: TRBJ2-3; v_call: TRBV6-6; cdr3_aa: ASSGRGIVTDTQY
j_call: TRBJ2-3; v_call: TRBV30; cdr3_aa: AWSWGAGTDTQY
j_call: TRBJ2-7; v_call: TRBV14; cdr3_aa: ASRGDTSSYEQY
j_call: TRBJ1-3; v_call: TRBV20-1; cdr3_aa: SARVEALNSGNTIY
j_call: TRBJ2-7; v_call: TRBV20-1; cdr3_aa: SETGQLNNEQY
j_call: TRBJ1-1; v_call: TRBV9; cdr3_aa: ASSVSVTANTEAF
j_call: TRBJ2-1; v_call: TRBV6-2/TRBV6-3; cdr3_aa: ASSYGRAGSSYNEQF
j_call: TRBJ1-5; v_call: TRBV7-9; cdr3_aa: ASSLSGATSNQPQH
j_call: TRBJ2-7; v_call: TRBV3-1; cdr3_aa: ASSLQASYEQY
j_call: TRBJ2-7; v_call: TRBV5-1; cdr3_aa: ASSSGGRDEQY
j_call: TRBJ2-1; v_call: TRBV27; cdr3_aa: ASSLQGWGSYNEQF
j_call: TRBJ2-7; v_call: TRBV12-3/TRBV12-4; cdr3_aa: ASRQGTGTWHEQY
j_call: TRBJ2-1; v_call: TRBV5-1; cdr3_aa: ASSVDRGTGGHNEQF
j_call: TRBJ2-6; v_call: TRBV5-6; cdr3_aa: ANSFVGGFGANVLT